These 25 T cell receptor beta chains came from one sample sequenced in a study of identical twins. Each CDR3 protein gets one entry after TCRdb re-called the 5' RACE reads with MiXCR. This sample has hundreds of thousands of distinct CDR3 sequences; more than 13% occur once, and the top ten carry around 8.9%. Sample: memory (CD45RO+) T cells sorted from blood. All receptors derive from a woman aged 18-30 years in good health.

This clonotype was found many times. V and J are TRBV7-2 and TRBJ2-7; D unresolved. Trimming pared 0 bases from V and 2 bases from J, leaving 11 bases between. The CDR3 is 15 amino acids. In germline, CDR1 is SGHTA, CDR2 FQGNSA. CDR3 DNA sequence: TGTGCCAGCAGCTTAGCCCCCGGGTCCACCTACGAGCAGTACTTC. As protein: CASSLAPGSTYEQYF.

The CDR3: CASTPGQGLYGYTF. In DNA form, the CDR3 reads TGTGCCAGCACCCCGGGACAGGGTCTCTATGGCTACACCTTC. The V gene is TRBV7-9, the J gene TRBJ1-2; 9 positions match TRBD1. The CDR3 sequence is 14 residues long. V shed 7 bases and J 4 bases; nucleotides not matched to a gene: 7. Germline CDR1 and CDR2: SEHNR and FQNEAQ (reference sequence).

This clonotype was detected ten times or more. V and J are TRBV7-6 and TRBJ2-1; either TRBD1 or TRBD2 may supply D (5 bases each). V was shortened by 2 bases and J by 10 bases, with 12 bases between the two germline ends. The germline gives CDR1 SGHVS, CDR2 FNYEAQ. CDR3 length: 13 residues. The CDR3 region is CASSLWAGREQFF. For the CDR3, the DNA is TGTGCCAGCAGCTTATGGGCAGGGAGAGAGCAGTTCTTC.

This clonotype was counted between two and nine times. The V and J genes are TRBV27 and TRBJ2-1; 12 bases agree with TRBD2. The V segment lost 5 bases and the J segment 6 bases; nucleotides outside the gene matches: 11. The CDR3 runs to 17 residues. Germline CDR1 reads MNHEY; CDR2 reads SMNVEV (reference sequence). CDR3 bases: TGTGCCAGCAGTATAAGGACTAGCGGGACTAAAATCAATGAGCAGTTCTTC. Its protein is CASSIRTSGTKINEQFF.

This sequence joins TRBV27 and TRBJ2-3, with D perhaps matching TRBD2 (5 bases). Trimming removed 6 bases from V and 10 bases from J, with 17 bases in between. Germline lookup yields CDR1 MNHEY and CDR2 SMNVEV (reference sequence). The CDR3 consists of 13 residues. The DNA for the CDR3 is TGTGCCAGCAGGAACTTAGCGAGCTCATCGCAGTATTTT. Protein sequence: CASRNLASSSQYF.

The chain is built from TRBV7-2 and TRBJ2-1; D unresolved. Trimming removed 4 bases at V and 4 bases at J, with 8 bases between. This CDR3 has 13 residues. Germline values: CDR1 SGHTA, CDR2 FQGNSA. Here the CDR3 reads CASSSVLYNEQFF. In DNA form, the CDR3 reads TGTGCCAGCAGCTCTGTACTATACAATGAGCAGTTCTTC.

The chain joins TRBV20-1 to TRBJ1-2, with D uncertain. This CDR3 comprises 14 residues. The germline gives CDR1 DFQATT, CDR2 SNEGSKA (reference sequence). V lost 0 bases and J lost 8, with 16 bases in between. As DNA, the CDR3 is TGCAGTGCTAGAGATCGTCGGGGTATCGAGGGCTACACCTTC. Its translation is CSARDRRGIEGYTF.

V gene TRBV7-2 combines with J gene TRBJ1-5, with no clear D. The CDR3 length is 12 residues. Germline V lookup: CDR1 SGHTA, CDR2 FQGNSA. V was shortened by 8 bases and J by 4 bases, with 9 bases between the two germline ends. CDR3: CASATFNQPQHF. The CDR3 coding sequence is TGTGCCAGCGCCACCTTTAATCAGCCCCAGCATTTT.

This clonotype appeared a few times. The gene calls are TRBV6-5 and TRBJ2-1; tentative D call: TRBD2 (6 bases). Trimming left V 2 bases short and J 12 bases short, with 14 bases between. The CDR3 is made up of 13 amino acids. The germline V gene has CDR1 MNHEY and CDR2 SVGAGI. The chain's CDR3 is CASSYPGTPGQFF. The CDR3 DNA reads TGTGCCAGCAGTTACCCCGGGACTCCCGGGCAGTTCTTC.

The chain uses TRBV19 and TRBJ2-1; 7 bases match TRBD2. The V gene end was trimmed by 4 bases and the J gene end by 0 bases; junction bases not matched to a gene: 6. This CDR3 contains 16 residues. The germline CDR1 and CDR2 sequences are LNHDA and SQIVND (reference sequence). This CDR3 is CASSTPLADSYNEQFF. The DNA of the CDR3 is TGTGCCAGTAGTACCCCCCTAGCGGACTCCTACAATGAGCAGTTCTTC.

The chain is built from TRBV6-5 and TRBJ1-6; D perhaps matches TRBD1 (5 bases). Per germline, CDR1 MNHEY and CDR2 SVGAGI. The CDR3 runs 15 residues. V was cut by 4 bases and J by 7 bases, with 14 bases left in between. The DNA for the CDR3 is TGTGCCAGCAGTTTACACCAGGGATTCAATTCACCCCTCCACTTT. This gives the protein CASSLHQGFNSPLHF.

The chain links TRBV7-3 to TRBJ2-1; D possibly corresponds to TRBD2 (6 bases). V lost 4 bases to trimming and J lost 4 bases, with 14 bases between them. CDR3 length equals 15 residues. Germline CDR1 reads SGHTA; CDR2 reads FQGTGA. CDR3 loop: CASSYTRAGYNEQFF. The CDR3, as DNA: TGTGCCAGCAGCTATACCCGGGCGGGGTACAATGAGCAGTTCTTC.

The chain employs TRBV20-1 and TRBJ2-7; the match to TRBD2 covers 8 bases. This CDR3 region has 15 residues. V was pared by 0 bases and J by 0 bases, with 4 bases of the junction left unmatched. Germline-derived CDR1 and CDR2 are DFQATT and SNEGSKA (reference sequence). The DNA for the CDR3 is TGCAGTGCTAGAGAGGGGCTAGCGGGCTCCTACGAGCAGTACTTC. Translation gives CSAREGLAGSYEQYF.

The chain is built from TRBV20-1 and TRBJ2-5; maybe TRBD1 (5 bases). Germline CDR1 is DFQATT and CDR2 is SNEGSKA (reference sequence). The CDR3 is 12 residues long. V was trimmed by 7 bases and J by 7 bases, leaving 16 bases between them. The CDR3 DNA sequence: TGCAGTGTCCGCAGGGTGATGGGGACCCAGTACTTC. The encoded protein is CSVRRVMGTQYF.

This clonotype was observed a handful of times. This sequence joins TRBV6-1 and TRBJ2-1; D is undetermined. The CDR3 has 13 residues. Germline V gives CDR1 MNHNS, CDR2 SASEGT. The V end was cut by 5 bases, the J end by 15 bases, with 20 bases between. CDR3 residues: CASSSRVVGSSFF. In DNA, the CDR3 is TGTGCCAGCAGTAGTCGGGTCGTAGGGTCTTCGTTCTTC.

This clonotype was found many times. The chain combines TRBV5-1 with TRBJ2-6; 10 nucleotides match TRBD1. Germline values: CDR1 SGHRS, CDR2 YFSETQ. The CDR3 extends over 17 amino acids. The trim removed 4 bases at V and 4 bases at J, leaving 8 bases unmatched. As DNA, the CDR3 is TGCGCCAGCAGCAGACAGGGGGCTGAGTCAGGGGCCAACGTCCTGACTTTC. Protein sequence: CASSRQGAESGANVLTF.

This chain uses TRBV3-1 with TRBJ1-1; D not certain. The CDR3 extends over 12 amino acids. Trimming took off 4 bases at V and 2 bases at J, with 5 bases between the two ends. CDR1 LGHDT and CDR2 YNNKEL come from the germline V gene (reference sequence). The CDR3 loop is CASSLYNTEAFF. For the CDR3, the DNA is TGTGCCAGCAGCCTGTACAACACTGAAGCTTTCTTT. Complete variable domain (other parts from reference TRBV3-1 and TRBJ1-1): DTAVSQTPKYLVTQMGNDKSIKCEQNLGHDTMYWYKQDSKKFLKIMFSYNNKELIINETVPNRFSPKSPDKAHLNLHINSLELGDSAVYFCASSLYNTEAFFGQGTRLTVV.

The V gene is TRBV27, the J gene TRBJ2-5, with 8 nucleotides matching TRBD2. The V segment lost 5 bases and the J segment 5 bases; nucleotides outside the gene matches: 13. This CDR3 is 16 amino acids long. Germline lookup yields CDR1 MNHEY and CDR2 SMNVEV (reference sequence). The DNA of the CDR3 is TGTGCCAGCAGTACCTCCTCGGGGGGGGACGGTGAGACCCAGTACTTC. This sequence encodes CASSTSSGGDGETQYF.

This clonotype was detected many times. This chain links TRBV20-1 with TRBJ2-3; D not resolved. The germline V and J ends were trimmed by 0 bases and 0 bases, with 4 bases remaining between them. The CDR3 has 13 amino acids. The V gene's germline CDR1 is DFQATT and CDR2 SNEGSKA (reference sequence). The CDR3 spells CSARDPSTDTQYF. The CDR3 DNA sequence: TGCAGTGCTAGAGATCCTAGCACAGATACGCAGTATTTT.

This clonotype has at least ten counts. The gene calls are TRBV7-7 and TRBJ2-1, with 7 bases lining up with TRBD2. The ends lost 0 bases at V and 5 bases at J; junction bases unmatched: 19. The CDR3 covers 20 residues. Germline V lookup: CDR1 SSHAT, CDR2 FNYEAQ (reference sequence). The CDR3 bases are TGTGCCAGCAGCTTAGCGCACGAGGGAGGGCGGCAAATAGCCGACAATGAGCAGTTCTTC. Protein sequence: CASSLAHEGGRQIADNEQFF.

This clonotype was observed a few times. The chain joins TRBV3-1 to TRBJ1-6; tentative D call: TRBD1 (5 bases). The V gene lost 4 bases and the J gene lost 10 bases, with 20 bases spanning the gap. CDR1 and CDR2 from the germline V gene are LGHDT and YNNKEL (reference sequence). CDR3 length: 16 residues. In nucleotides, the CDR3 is TGTGCCAGCAGCCCAACATGGCCGGGGGACGAATCACCCCTCCACTTT. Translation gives CASSPTWPGDESPLHF.

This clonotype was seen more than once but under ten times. As DNA, the CDR3 is TGTGCCAGCAGTTTGACTAGCGGGGGGATCGGGGAGCTGTTTTTT. Residues: CASSLTSGGIGELFF. The chain joins TRBV6-5 to TRBJ2-2; 13 bases are shared with TRBD2. This CDR3 region has 15 residues. CDR1 is MNHEY, CDR2 SVGAGI, per germline. Germline trimming cut 4 bases from V and 7 bases from J; bases unmatched to any gene: 3.

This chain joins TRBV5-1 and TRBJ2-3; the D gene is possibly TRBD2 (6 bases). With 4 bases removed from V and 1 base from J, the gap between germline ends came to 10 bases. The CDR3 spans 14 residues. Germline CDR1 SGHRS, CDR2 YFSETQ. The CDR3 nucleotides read TGCGCCAGCAGCCTAAGCGGGCGCACAGATACGCAGTATTTT. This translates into CASSLSGRTDTQYF.

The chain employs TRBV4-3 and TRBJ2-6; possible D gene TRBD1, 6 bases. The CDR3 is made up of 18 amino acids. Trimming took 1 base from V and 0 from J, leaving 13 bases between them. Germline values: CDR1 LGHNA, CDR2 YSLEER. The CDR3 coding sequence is TGCGCCAGCAGCCAAGGGACAGCAGTTAGCTCTGGGGCCAACGTCCTGACTTTC. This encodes CASSQGTAVSSGANVLTF.

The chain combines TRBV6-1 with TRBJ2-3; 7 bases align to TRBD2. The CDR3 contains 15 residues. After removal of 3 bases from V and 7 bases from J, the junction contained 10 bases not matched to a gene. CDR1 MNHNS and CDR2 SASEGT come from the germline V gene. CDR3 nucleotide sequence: TGTGCCAGCAGTGATCGGGGGGAGGTTATCAATACGCAGTATTTT. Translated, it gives CASSDRGEVINTQYF.